This TCR beta chain is from a study of a mutant IDH1 vaccine in newly diagnosed glioma (TCRdb year 2021). Notes on the research overall: Patients were given eight vaccinations, in weeks 1, 3, 5, 7, 11, 15, 19 and 23, which matched visits V03 through V10. Vaccination was initiated 4-6 weeks after radiotherapy alone, or concurrently with temozolomide cycles in the chemotherapy-containing groups. The roughly 35 treated patients were approximately 62% male and approximately 40% female, with a mean age of 40.4 years. Prior to enrollment, patients had been given standard therapy consisting of radiotherapy alone, temozolomide alone, or radiochemotherapy with temozolomide, with the combination given to most patients. Peripheral blood samples were drawn at six visits, namely V03 (baseline), V05, V07, V10, V12 and V13. Longitudinal TCRB deep sequencing was performed for 20 to 25 treated patients wherever samples were available for exploratory analyses. Beyond this particular receptor, the publication reports: Across multiple MHC alleles, vaccine-induced immune responses were seen in 90% to 95% of patients. It was noted by the authors that analyses of patient blood samples could not be reproduced owing to sample limitations. Availability determined which PBMC samples were chosen for TCRB deep sequencing. Pseudoprogression appeared unrelated to alterations in the top peripheral T cell clonotypes detected by TCRB sequencing.

As concerns this clone: Its recognized antigen is unknown. Within one base of it there is no much larger clone, and no base qualities were kept.

Receptor libraries were prepared by the immunoSEQ multiplex PCR assay. The hsTCRB Kit was used according to the manufacturer's protocol to amplify rearranged TCR beta chain sequences. Sequencing of TCRB libraries was carried out on an Illumina MiSeq. As for the authors' bioinformatics: The kit vendor's proprietary platform handled demultiplexing, trimming and gene mapping. This immuneACCESS table, as held by TCRdb, lists in-frame sequences with V and J called but not all clones. Of the missing ones, under half trace to an unresolved V gene in checked studies; the others have no known cause. V and J calls and clone size are given by that table; D and trimming were obtained from the DNA. A total of some 23,000 clones appear in this sample, roughly 80% of them only once. Roughly 9.5% of the sample lies in the top ten. The CDR3 has 12 amino acids, counting the end cysteine and phenylalanine. Only CDR3 DNA is held: 36 bases, read in frame from base 1. The germline V gene provides CDR1 SGHNT and CDR2 YENEEA. Trimming at the junction amounts to 1 base on V and 5 bases on J, and the germline ends lie 6 bases apart.

The time point label here, explained by the study, means: week 11, during vaccination. Each vaccine dose was 300 ug of a 20-mer mutant IDH1 peptide in Montanide, given subcutaneously with topical imiquimod. All donors had newly diagnosed IDH1-mutant astrocytomas of WHO grade 3 or 4 that showed loss of nuclear ATRX. The samples were drawn from NOA16, a multicentre, single-arm, open-label phase I trial in Germany that tested a mutant IDH1 peptide vaccine in humans for the first time. Genomic DNA for TCRB sequencing was extracted from EDTA blood using the DNeasy Blood and Tissue Kit. Sequencing used PBMCs, obtained from a glioma patient whose treatment included an IDH1 peptide vaccine. This chain joins TRBV11-3 to TRBJ2-7; too little of a D gene remains to name it. The origin of this receptor is a woman aged 18-29 years with glioma. The CDR3 loop reads CASSLARNEQYF. The DNA is TGTGCCAGCAGCTTAGCCAGGAACGAGCAGTACTTC.